Sequencing of this T cell receptor beta chain was carried out in a study of OX40 agonist ivuxolimab in advanced cancers. The overall study: Prior anti-PD-1, anti-PD-L1 or anti-CTLA-4 therapy was allowed; 40% had some.

The protocol was immunoSEQ multiplex PCR, while the TCRdb copy is restricted to in-frame clones and leaves out a portion. The sample carries around 150,000 clones, roughly 91% recorded once. Trimming took 1 base from V and 5 from J, leaving 9 bases between them. From germline, CDR1 is SGHRS and CDR2 YFSETQ. There are 13 residues in the CDR3. Sequenced here: CD4+ or CD8+ T cells sorted from blood, sampled in a trial of the OX40 agonist ivuxolimab. This chain uses TRBV5-1 with TRBJ1-1, with D hard to call. This TCR derives from an adult with an advanced solid tumor such as melanoma, head and neck, liver or kidney cancer. CDR3 DNA: TGCGCCAGCAGCTTGTACCTAGGGACTGAAGCTTTCTTT. Amino acids: CASSLYLGTEAFF.